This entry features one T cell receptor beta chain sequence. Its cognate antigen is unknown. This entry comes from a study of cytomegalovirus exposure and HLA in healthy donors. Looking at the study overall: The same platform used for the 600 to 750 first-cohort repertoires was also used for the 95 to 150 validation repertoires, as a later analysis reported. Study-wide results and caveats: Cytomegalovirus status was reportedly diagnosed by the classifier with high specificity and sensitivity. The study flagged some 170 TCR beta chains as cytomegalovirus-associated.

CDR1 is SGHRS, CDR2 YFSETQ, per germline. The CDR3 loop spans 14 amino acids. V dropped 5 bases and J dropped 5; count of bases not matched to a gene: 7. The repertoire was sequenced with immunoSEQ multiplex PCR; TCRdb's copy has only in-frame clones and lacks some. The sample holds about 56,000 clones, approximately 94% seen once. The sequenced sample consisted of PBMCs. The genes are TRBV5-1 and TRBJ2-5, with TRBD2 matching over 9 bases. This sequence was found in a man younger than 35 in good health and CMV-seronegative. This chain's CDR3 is CASRRGAGGETQYF. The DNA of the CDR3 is TGCGCCAGCAGGCGCGGTGCGGGAGGGGAGACCCAGTACTTC.